This T cell receptor beta chain was identified during a study of blood T cell repertoires in COVID-19. The method was immunoSEQ multiplex PCR; TCRdb's version includes in-frame clones alone and lacks a portion of them. The table lists about 190,000 clones, about 84% of them singletons. Per germline, CDR1 SGHTA and CDR2 FQGNSA. The CDR3 is 15 amino acids. Deletions cut 3 bases from V and 0 bases from J, with 9 bases between. V is TRBV7-2 and J is TRBJ1-5, with D hard to call. This receptor was obtained from a woman aged 30 to 39 with acute or convalescent COVID-19. Sequenced: peripheral blood. The CDR3 DNA sequence: TGTGCCAGCAGCTTGGTGGCCGATAGCAATCAGCCCCAGCATTTT. It encodes CASSLVADSNQPQHF.